This T cell receptor beta chain stems from a study of T cells in localized non-small cell lung cancer. Germline CDR1 is LNHDA and CDR2 is SQIVND (reference sequence). V lost 2 bases, J lost 7 bases, and 8 bases lay in between. The CDR3 is 13 amino acids. Sequenced by immunoSEQ multiplex PCR; TCRdb stores in-frame clones only, minus some. Found here are roughly 5,200 clones, 40% to 50% of them singletons; the top ten hold about 16%. This clone was found a few times. Its antigen is not identified. Study findings and constraints: Blood T cell density predicted longer survival; adjacent-lung clonality, shorter. Of the tissues analyzed, uninvolved adjacent lung showed maximal T cell clonality, greater than tumor.

This sequence originates from a man aged 40 to 70 with stage I lung adenocarcinoma. The chain joins TRBV19 to TRBJ1-4; D gene uncertain. The sample in question was lung tumor tissue, obtained before any cancer treatment. In nucleotides, the CDR3 is TGTGCCAGTAGTATACGGACTCCTGAAAAACTGTTTTTT. It codes for CASSIRTPEKLFF.